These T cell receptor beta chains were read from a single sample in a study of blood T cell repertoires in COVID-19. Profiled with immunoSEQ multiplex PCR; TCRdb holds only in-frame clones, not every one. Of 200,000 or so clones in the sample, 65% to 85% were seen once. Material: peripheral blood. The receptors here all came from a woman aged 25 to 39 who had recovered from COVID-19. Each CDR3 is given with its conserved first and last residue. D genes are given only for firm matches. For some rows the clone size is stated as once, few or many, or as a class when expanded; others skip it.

TGCGCCAGCAGCCAAGGTGTCGACACTTCGGCCGTCAATCAGCCCCAGCATTTT CASSQGVDTSAVNQPQHF once TRBJ1-5 TRBV4-1 -
TGTGCCAGCAGCCCAGGGGGGGAAAAACTGTTTTTT CASSPGGEKLFF - TRBJ1-4 TRBV3-1/TRBV3-2 TRBD1
TGCGCCAGCAGCTTCCAGGGGCCGACTCAGGATACGCAGTATTTT CASSFQGPTQDTQYF - TRBJ2-3 TRBV5-1 -
TGTGCCAGCAGCCAAGGGAAGTGGGACAGGGCACCATGGGCCTACGAGCAGTACTTC CASSQGKWDRAPWAYEQYF - TRBJ2-7 TRBV3-1/TRBV3-2 TRBD1
TGTGCCAGCAGAAGACTAGCGAACACCGGGGAGCTGTTTTTT CASRRLANTGELFF - TRBJ2-2 TRBV6-5 -
TGTGCCAGCAGCTTGGCGGGACAGATATACGAGCAGTACTTC CASSLAGQIYEQYF - TRBJ2-7 TRBV5-8 TRBD1
TGCGCCAGCAGCCAAGTTACTAGCGGGAGTCCCCACGAGCAGTACTTC CASSQVTSGSPHEQYF - TRBJ2-7 TRBV4-1 TRBD2
TGTGCCTGGAGTGTAAAAGGTCTAGCCGATGAGCAGTTCTTC CAWSVKGLADEQFF - TRBJ2-1 TRBV30 -
TGTGCCAGCAGTGACGGATCCGGAGTCACTAATGAAAAACTGTTTTTT CASSDGSGVTNEKLFF few TRBJ1-4 TRBV6-2/TRBV6-3 -
TGTGCCAGCAGTTACCACAGGGCCCCGAACACCGGGGAGCTGTTTTTT CASSYHRAPNTGELFF - TRBJ2-2 TRBV6-5 -
TGTGCCAGCAGCTACATGGACAGGGACAATGAGCAGTTCTTC CASSYMDRDNEQFF - TRBJ2-1 TRBV7-2 TRBD1
TGTGCCAGCAGTTTATCAGGCGGCATGAGCTCTGGAAACACCATATATTTT CASSLSGGMSSGNTIYF - TRBJ1-3 TRBV27 -
TGTGCCAGCAGTTATGGTGGGGGCGCCTATAATTCACCCCTCCACTTT CASSYGGGAYNSPLHF - TRBJ1-6 TRBV6-5 -
TGCGCCAGCAGCCAAGATGGGACAACGTTCTTC CASSQDGTTFF - TRBJ2-1 TRBV4-1 -
TGTGCCAGTAAGTCGTCTACCATGAACACTGAAGCTTTCTTT CASKSSTMNTEAFF - TRBJ1-1 TRBV19 -
TGTGCCAGCAGCCAAGGTCCACAGGTAGCAGAGACCCAGTACTTC CASSQGPQVAETQYF - TRBJ2-5 TRBV3-1/TRBV3-2 -
TGTGCCAGCAGCTTCCCCGCGACAGGGCATGAGACCCAGTACTTC CASSFPATGHETQYF - TRBJ2-5 TRBV5-4 TRBD1
TGTGCCAGCAGCTTATATACGGGACAGGGATTGTCAAATCAGCCCCAGCATTTT CASSLYTGQGLSNQPQHF many TRBJ1-5 TRBV7-8 TRBD1
TGTGCCAGCAGCTCCGGCAGGGATTACGAGCAGTACTTC CASSSGRDYEQYF - TRBJ2-7 TRBV7-9 -
TGTGCCAGCAGTTACTCGTCGGGCGGGAGAGGCAATGAGCAGTTCTTC CASSYSSGGRGNEQFF - TRBJ2-1 TRBV6-5 TRBD2
TGTGCCAGCTCACCACAGACAAAAGAGACCCAGTACTTC CASSPQTKETQYF few TRBJ2-5 TRBV18 -
TGCGCCAGCAGCTTGGTTCTAGCGGGAGCTCCAGATACGCAGTATTTT CASSLVLAGAPDTQYF - TRBJ2-3 TRBV5-1 TRBD2
TGCAGTGCTAGTGTCGGGGGACAGCGTTATAATTCACCCCTCCACTTT CSASVGGQRYNSPLHF - TRBJ1-6 TRBV20-1 TRBD1
TGTGCCAGCAGCTTACACACGGAGACCCAGTACTTC CASSLHTETQYF - TRBJ2-5 TRBV11-2 -
TGTGCCAGCAGTCCGTGGGGGAGGGGAGGCAATCAGCCCCAGCATTTT CASSPWGRGGNQPQHF - TRBJ1-5 TRBV27 -
TGTGCCAGCAGCTCCCCGACTAGCGGGAATGAGCAGTTCTTC CASSSPTSGNEQFF once TRBJ2-1 TRBV5-4 TRBD2
TGTGCCAGCAGCAAAGTCCGAGGACTAGCGGGAGGCACAGATACGCAGTATTTT CASSKVRGLAGGTDTQYF many TRBJ2-3 TRBV21-1 -
TGTGCCAGCAGCTTAGGACTAGCGGGATACAATGAGCAGTTCTTC CASSLGLAGYNEQFF - TRBJ2-1 TRBV7-3 TRBD2
TGTGCCAGCCAGGGACAGCTTAATGAAAAACTGTTTTTT CASQGQLNEKLFF once TRBJ1-4 TRBV19 TRBD1
TGCGCCAGCAGCCTGACAGAGGTTTACAATGAGCAGTTCTTC CASSLTEVYNEQFF few TRBJ2-1 TRBV5-1 -
TGCGCCAGCAGCTTAGGACAGGGGAACAACAATGAGCAGTTCTTC CASSLGQGNNNEQFF once TRBJ2-1 TRBV5-1 TRBD1
TGTGCCAGTAGTATTAAGACTAGCTGGATTATGAACAATGAGCAGTTCTTC CASSIKTSWIMNNEQFF - TRBJ2-1 TRBV19 TRBD2
TGTGCCAGCAGTCGGGGACAGAAGAACACTGAAGCTTTCTTT CASSRGQKNTEAFF - TRBJ1-1 TRBV6-5 TRBD1
TGTGCCAGCAGCTTCGCGGCTTCAGCCGGGGCCAACGTCCTGACTTTC CASSFAASAGANVLTF once TRBJ2-6 TRBV13 -
TGCGCCAGCAGCCAACTCTTCCCCGATCCAGGGGCGTATGGCTACACCTTC CASSQLFPDPGAYGYTF - TRBJ1-2 TRBV4-1 -
TGTGCCAGCAGTTACTCCGCAGAGGGCGCGGGCTATGGCTACACCTTC CASSYSAEGAGYGYTF once TRBJ1-2 TRBV6-6 -
TGTGCCAGTAGCCTGCGGGGAGGGGTGAAAAGTCAGCCCCAGCATTTT CASSLRGGVKSQPQHF - TRBJ1-5 TRBV19 -
TGTGCCAGCAGTGACAGGACTAGCGGGAGTTGGGGCCAAGAGACCCAGTACTTC CASSDRTSGSWGQETQYF - TRBJ2-5 TRBV6-1 TRBD2
TGTGCCAGCACAGGGGACAGGGTTTATGGCTACACCTTC CASTGDRVYGYTF - TRBJ1-2 TRBV28 TRBD1
TGCAGCGCGCCGGACTATCAAAATGAGCAGTTCTTC CSAPDYQNEQFF - TRBJ2-1 TRBV29-1 -
TGTGCCAGCAGCCCCAGCGGGAATAACTATGGCTACACCTTC CASSPSGNNYGYTF many TRBJ1-2 TRBV7-3 -
TGTGCCAGCAGTTTCGGCGGGAGGGCCAACAATGAGCAGTTCTTC CASSFGGRANNEQFF - TRBJ2-1 TRBV27 TRBD2
TGTGCTAGTGGTCCAGATGAAGGGGGTTTTAATTCACCCCTCCACTTT CASGPDEGGFNSPLHF - TRBJ1-6 TRBV12-5 -
TGTGCCAGCAGCTCCCCGCGGGGGGACAGGGGGACTGAAGCTTTCTTT CASSSPRGDRGTEAFF - TRBJ1-1 TRBV13 TRBD1
TGTGCCAGCACCCCGGGAGGCAAGAGGGAGACCCAGTACTTC CASTPGGKRETQYF - TRBJ2-5 TRBV27 TRBD2
TGTGCCAGCAGACAACTGGACAGCACCTACGAGCAGTACTTC CASRQLDSTYEQYF few TRBJ2-7 TRBV28 -
TGTGCCAGTAGTCCAAGCTGGGGGCGGGAGGCTTTCTTT CASSPSWGREAFF - TRBJ1-1 TRBV19 -
TGTGCCAGCAGAGAATTCACAGGGGGGATGTCTGAAGCTTTCTTT CASREFTGGMSEAFF - TRBJ1-1 TRBV28 TRBD1